A single sample is the source of the 19 T cell receptor beta chains below, sequenced in a study of T cell repertoires in cytomegalovirus infection. TCRdb redid the calling of the reads with MiXCR, one entry per CDR3 protein. The repertoire includes fewer than 1,000,000 distinct CDR3 sequences, around 29% of them detected once, and roughly an eighth sits in the top ten. Antigens of these TCRs are unknown. The specimen was cultured CD8+ T cells from PBMCs, collected from culture after CMV antigen stimulation. Receptors originate from a human donor in good health (CMV status not recorded). Some clones in this sample may be carry-over from other donors' samples.

The chain employs TRBV6-6 and TRBJ2-7; tentative D call: TRBD1 (5 bases). This CDR3 has 13 amino acids. Germline values: CDR1 MNHNY, CDR2 SVGAGI (reference sequence). V was trimmed by 6 bases and J by 2 bases, leaving 11 bases between them. The CDR3 is CASSDQGPYEQYV. DNA for the CDR3: TGTGCCAGCAGCGACCAGGGCCCCTACGAGCAGTACGTC.

This clonotype was observed a handful of times. This chain connects TRBV5-4 to TRBJ2-1; the D is unclear. The germline CDR1 and CDR2 sequences are SGHNT and YYREEE (reference sequence). CDR3 length: 11 residues. CDR3 amino acids: CSMESNNEQFF. In DNA form, the CDR3 reads TGTAGTATGGAGAGTAACAATGAGCAGTTCTTC. Filled out from reference TRBV5-4 and TRBJ2-1, the complete variable domain reads ETGVTQSPTHLIKTRGQQVTLRCSSQSGHNTVSWYQQALGQGPQFIFQYYREEENGRGNFPPRFSGLQFPNYSSELNVNALELDDSALYLCSMESNNEQFFGPGTRLTVL.

This clonotype was seen a handful of times. J is TRBJ2-1 and V is TRBV29-1; 7 bases are shared with TRBD2. CDR1 SQVTM and CDR2 ANQGSEA come from the germline V gene. The CDR3 has 11 residues. V shed 7 bases and J 7 bases; nucleotides not matched to a gene: 4. CDR3: CSDTSVNEQFF. Written as DNA, the CDR3 is TGCAGCGATACTAGCGTAAATGAGCAGTTCTTC.

This clonotype has at least ten counts. This chain links TRBV6-6 with TRBJ2-2; TRBD2 aligns across 12 bases. V was clipped by 4 bases and J by 0 bases; unmatched bases: 6. The CDR3 extends over 18 amino acids. Germline CDR1 is MNHNY and CDR2 is SVGAGI (reference sequence). In DNA form, the CDR3 reads TGTGCCAGCAGTTCGCTCTCTAGCGGGGGGGCGAACACCGGGGAGCTGTTTTTT. It codes for CASSSLSSGGANTGELFF.

The rearrangement uses TRBV10-2 and TRBJ1-1; no reliable D call. Germline assignment: CDR1 WSHSY and CDR2 SAAADI. Trimming removed 7 bases at V and 0 bases at J, with 6 bases between. The CDR3 extends over 12 amino acids. CDR3 bases: TGCGCCAGCAAGACGGTGAACACTGAAGCTTTCTTT. Translated: CASKTVNTEAFF.

The V gene is TRBV11-2, the J gene TRBJ2-7, with 7 bases aligning to TRBD1. V dropped 5 bases and J dropped 2; count of bases not matched to a gene: 15. The V gene's germline CDR1 is SGHAT and CDR2 FQNNGV. This CDR3 region has 17 residues. The CDR3, as DNA: TGTGCCAGCAGCCCGACCTCCGGGGCAGGGGGACCCTACGAGCAGTACGTC. Residues: CASSPTSGAGGPYEQYV.

The chain has TRBV11-2 and TRBJ2-2; TRBD2 agrees at 9 bases. CDR3 size: 21 residues. Germline V lookup: CDR1 SGHAT, CDR2 FQNNGV. The ends lost 2 bases at V and 1 base at J; junction bases unmatched: 17. CDR3: CASSLSPDLLLAGRNTGELFF. The CDR3 nucleotides read TGTGCCAGCAGCTTAAGTCCTGACCTGCTACTAGCGGGTAGGAACACCGGGGAGCTGTTTTTT.

This clonotype has a count of ten or more. The rearrangement uses TRBV7-8 and TRBJ2-7; 9 positions match TRBD1. This CDR3 contains 18 residues. The V gene's germline CDR1 is SGHVS and CDR2 FQNEAQ. The V segment lost 1 base and the J segment 3 bases; nucleotides outside the gene matches: 13. The CDR3 coding sequence is TGTGCCAGCAGCTTAGTTTCGCTGGGACAGGGTATGGGCTACGAGCAGTACTTC. Protein sequence: CASSLVSLGQGMGYEQYF.

This chain connects TRBV6-5 to TRBJ2-1, with D tentatively TRBD1 (7 bases). Germline V gene sequence: CDR1 MNHEY, CDR2 SVGAGI. The CDR3 length is 15 residues. Trimming took 0 bases from V and 7 from J, leaving 13 bases between them. The CDR3 DNA follows: TGTGCCAGCAGTTACTCCCCAGGGGGGTTTAATGAGCAGTTCTTC. Translation gives CASSYSPGGFNEQFF.

In the case of this clonotype: A much larger clone lies a single base off, so this may be a read error. The chain has TRBV7-3 and TRBJ2-1; D gene uncertain. The CDR3 spans 15 residues. Germline assignment: CDR1 SGHTA and CDR2 FQGTGA. CDR3 sequence (DNA): TGTGTCAGCAGCTTCGGACCTGGGCCCCTCAATGAGCAGTTCTTC. Protein sequence: CVSSFGPGPLNEQFF. Full variable domain (outside the CDR3, taken from reference TRBV7-3 and TRBJ2-1): GAGVSQTPSNKVTEKGKYVELRCDPISGHTALYWYRQSLGQGPEFLIYFQGTGAADDSGLPNDRFFAVRPEGSVSTLKIQRTERGDSAVYLCVSSFGPGPLNEQFFGPGTRLTVL.

This clonotype was seen a handful of times. The chain carries TRBV19 and TRBJ1-2; TRBD1 matches 9 bases. V shed 5 bases and J 6 bases; nucleotides not matched to a gene: 10. This CDR3 has 15 residues. Germline V gene lookup returns CDR1 LNHDA and CDR2 SQIVND (reference sequence). CDR3 in amino acids: CASSPIRDRVDGYTF. In nucleotides, the CDR3 is TGTGCCAGTAGTCCTATCCGGGACAGGGTTGATGGCTACACCTTC.

The chain uses TRBV10-3 and TRBJ1-1, with 7 bases lining up with TRBD1. The CDR3 runs 15 residues. The junction had 13 bases not matched to a gene; V was cut back by 4 bases and J by 8 bases. Germline CDR1 reads ENHRY; CDR2 reads SYGVKD. The DNA for the CDR3 is TGTGCCATCAGTGTGACCACAGGGGAAGCACCCGAAGCTTTCTTT. Translating it yields CAISVTTGEAPEAFF.

The chain employs TRBV27 and TRBJ1-4, with a tentative D call TRBD1 (5 bases). Trimming removed 10 bases from V and 8 bases from J, with 14 bases in between. The V gene's germline CDR1 is MNHEY and CDR2 SMNVEV (reference sequence). This CDR3 has 12 residues. CDR3 nucleotide sequence: TGTGCCAACCAAGGGGTTGGGGAAAAACTGTTTTTT. Residues: CANQGVGEKLFF.

Only a few counts were recorded for this clonotype. The chain recombines TRBV7-9 with TRBJ1-2; D gene ambiguous. V lost 5 bases, J lost 7 bases, and 8 bases lay in between. Germline V gene sequence: CDR1 SEHNR, CDR2 FQNEAQ (reference sequence). This CDR3 has 11 amino acids. The chain's CDR3 is CASSLQSGYTF. The CDR3 nucleotides are TGTGCCAGCAGCCTTCAATCTGGCTACACCTTC.

Many counts were recorded for this clonotype. The chain carries TRBV7-2 and TRBJ2-7; D is undetermined. The CDR3 sequence is 14 residues long. Germline assignment: CDR1 SGHTA and CDR2 FQGNSA. Deletions cut 1 base from V and 1 base from J, with 8 bases between. The CDR3 spells CASSLGVDSYEQYV. The DNA of the CDR3 is TGTGCCAGCAGCTTAGGAGTAGATTCCTACGAGCAGTACGTC.

The chain has TRBV7-1 and TRBJ2-1; 7 bases map to TRBD1. TRBV7-1 counts as an open reading frame of uncertain function. CDR3 length: 14 amino acids. Trimming removed 5 bases from V and 8 bases from J; junction bases left unmatched: 9. The CDR3 nucleotides read TGTGCCAGCAGCCCTAGGGACAGTCGGGATGAGCAGTTCTTC. As protein: CASSPRDSRDEQFF.

In its sample, this clonotype was seen a few times. The chain couples TRBV9 to TRBJ2-3, with a weak D call TRBD2 (6 bases). Deletions cut 2 bases from V and 8 bases from J, with 18 bases between. The germline gives CDR1 SGDLS, CDR2 YYNGEE. This CDR3 spans 15 amino acids. The CDR3 coding sequence is TGTGCCAGCAGCGTGAGGTCCAGGATGGAGGGTACGCAGTATTTT. Amino acid sequence: CASSVRSRMEGTQYF.

The chain carries TRBV4-3 and TRBJ1-2, with a weak D call TRBD1 (6 bases). The CDR3 covers 15 residues. The germline gives CDR1 LGHNA, CDR2 YSLEER. Trimming cost V 0 bases and J 7 bases, with 15 bases left between them. The CDR3 DNA follows: TGCGCCAGCAGCCAAGAGGAGGGGGTAGCCGCTGGCTACACCTTC. It encodes CASSQEEGVAAGYTF.

The V gene is TRBV12-3 or TRBV12-4, the J gene TRBJ2-2; 9 bases are a match to TRBD1. After removal of 1 base from V and 7 bases from J, the junction contained 4 bases not matched to a gene. The CDR3 is 15 amino acids. This CDR3 reads CASSLGTGAIGELFF. CDR3 nucleotide sequence: TGTGCCAGCAGTTTAGGGACAGGGGCCATCGGGGAGCTGTTTTTT.